The rows below give T cell receptor beta chains drawn from one sample of a study of identical twins. TCRdb analysed the 5' RACE reads with MiXCR anew, one entry per CDR3 protein. Of more than 200,000 distinct CDR3 sequences in the sample, roughly a tenth were seen once. Sequenced material: memory (CD45RO+) T cells sorted from blood. The receptors come from a woman between 18 and 30 years old in good health. Each CDR3 is given with its conserved first and last residue. A D gene is named only where the DNA matches it firmly. Where a row states a size, it is once, few, many or the class of an expanded clone; other rows omit it.

j_call d_call clone_size v_call cdr3_nt cdr3_aa
TRBJ1-2 . . TRBV12-5 TGTGCTAGTGGTCCCGGGCCAGCCTATGGCTACACCTTC CASGPGPAYGYTF
TRBJ2-3 . few TRBV18 TGTGCCAGCTCATTAGAACTGGGCACAGATACGCAGTATTTT CASSLELGTDTQYF
TRBJ2-1 . few TRBV4-3 TGCGCCAGCAGCCAAGATATGGGCTACAATGAGCAGTTCTTC CASSQDMGYNEQFF
TRBJ2-7 . few TRBV11-2 TGTGCCAGCAGTGCTGCCGGGACGGTCTCCTACGAGCAGTACTTC CASSAAGTVSYEQYF
TRBJ2-1 . many TRBV5-1 TGCGCCAGCAGCTTGGGGCTAGTCACCAATGAGCAGTTCTTC CASSLGLVTNEQFF
TRBJ1-1 . . TRBV20-1 TGCAGTGCTAGGACCGCGAGTCTAGCTTTCTTT CSARTASLAFF
TRBJ1-6 TRBD1 few TRBV12-3/TRBV12-4 TGTGCCAGCAGTCTGGACAGGGGGTTTTCACCCCTCCACTTT CASSLDRGFSPLHF
TRBJ1-2 . many TRBV25-1 TGTGCCAACCCGGACAGCTATGGCTACACCTTC CANPDSYGYTF
TRBJ1-2 . . TRBV7-2 TGTGCCAGCAGCTTAGGGCAGGGCGATGGCTACACCTTC CASSLGQGDGYTF
TRBJ2-7 . few TRBV5-5 TGTGCCAGCAGCTTACCCCCGGGGACAATCGACGAGCAGTACTTC CASSLPPGTIDEQYF
TRBJ2-3 TRBD2 . TRBV7-9 TGTGCCAGCAGCTTGGGAGCGGGAATATGGGATACGCAGTATTTT CASSLGAGIWDTQYF
TRBJ1-1 TRBD1 few TRBV7-8 TGTGCCAGCAGCTTCCGGGACAGGGTTACTGAAGCTTTCTTT CASSFRDRVTEAFF
TRBJ2-1 . few TRBV7-2 TGTGCCAGCGCTTGGGACGGGGGCTCCTACAATGAGCAGTTCTTC CASAWDGGSYNEQFF
TRBJ2-7 . few TRBV4-1 TGCGCCAGCAGCCAAGAATGGGGCCGGTACGAGCAGTACTTC CASSQEWGRYEQYF
TRBJ1-4 . many TRBV4-2 TGTGCCAGCAGCCAAGATCCCGAGGGCCAGGAAAAACTGTTTTTT CASSQDPEGQEKLFF
TRBJ1-1 . . TRBV7-7 TGTGCCAGCAGCCCTGGGGGACAATACACTGAAGCTTTCTTT CASSPGGQYTEAFF
TRBJ2-7 TRBD2 . TRBV5-1 TGCGCCAGCAGCTTGGATGGCCTGGGATCGGGGGGATTCTACGAGCAGTACTTC CASSLDGLGSGGFYEQYF
TRBJ1-1 . . TRBV12-3/TRBV12-4 TGTGCCAGCAGCCCCGGCTATGAAGCTTTCTTT CASSPGYEAFF
TRBJ2-3 . . TRBV20-1 TGCAGTGCAGCCGACAGGTTAACTACTAGCACAGATACGCAGTATTTT CSAADRLTTSTDTQYF
TRBJ2-2 TRBD1 many TRBV12-3/TRBV12-4 TGTGCCAGCAAGTTTGACAGGGAGACCGGGGAGCTGTTTTTT CASKFDRETGELFF
TRBJ2-1 TRBD1 many TRBV18 TGTGCCAGCTCACTCGGGACAGGGCTTTACAATGAGCAGTTCTTC CASSLGTGLYNEQFF
TRBJ2-2 . few TRBV20-1 TGCAGTGCTAGAAAGCTCGGGGCGAACACCGGGGAGCTGTTTTTT CSARKLGANTGELFF
TRBJ2-2 TRBD2 many TRBV6-1 TGTGCCAGCTCCACGGGACTAGCGGGTTTAGGGGAGCTGTTTTTT CASSTGLAGLGELFF
TRBJ2-7 . many TRBV20-1 TGCAGTGCTAGGGGGGGACAGTCGAACTACGAGCAGTACTTC CSARGGQSNYEQYF
TRBJ1-4 . many TRBV28 TGTGCCAGCAGTCCCTGGACAAGATCTTCTGAAAAACTGTTTTTT CASSPWTRSSEKLFF
TRBJ2-1 TRBD2 few TRBV18 TGTGCCAGCTCACCAAGCGGGGGGGAAGGTGAGCAGTTCTTC CASSPSGGEGEQFF
TRBJ2-5 . . TRBV3-1 TGTGCCAGCAGCCCCAGACAACTCCAAGAGACCCAGTACTTC CASSPRQLQETQYF
TRBJ1-5 . few TRBV12-3/TRBV12-4 TGTGCCAGCACCCCTGACAGGAGCAATCAGCCCCAGCATTTT CASTPDRSNQPQHF
TRBJ1-1 . many TRBV18 TGTGCCAGCTCACCGGGGGCAGTAATAAACACTGAAGCTTTCTTT CASSPGAVINTEAFF
TRBJ1-1 . many TRBV5-1 TGCGCCAGCAGCCCGGGCGTGCGGGGACCAAGGGACACTGAAGCTTTCTTT CASSPGVRGPRDTEAFF
TRBJ2-5 . . TRBV29-1 TGCAGCCACCGAGACCGAGAGACCCAGTACTTC CSHRDRETQYF
TRBJ1-2 . . TRBV10-3 TGTGCCATCAGTGAGTCCAGGGTTGGCTACACCTTC CAISESRVGYTF
TRBJ2-1 . few TRBV4-3 TGCGCCAGCAGCCCGCGGGCGCAGAGCTCCTACAATGAGCAGTTCTTC CASSPRAQSSYNEQFF
TRBJ2-2 TRBD1 . TRBV9 TGTGCCAGCAGCGGAGGATGGGGACCGACAGGGGCGCGAACCGGGGAGCTGTTTTTT CASSGGWGPTGARTGELFF
TRBJ2-3 . few TRBV9 TGTGCCAGCAGCGCCCCCCGGCCGGGTAGCGCCGCTAGCACAGATACGCAGTATTTT CASSAPRPGSAASTDTQYF
TRBJ2-1 . few TRBV2 TGTGCCAGCCTTGGGAATGAGCAGTTCTTC CASLGNEQFF
TRBJ2-3 . many TRBV29-1 TGCAGCGTTCGGGGAGACACAGATACGCAGTATTTT CSVRGDTDTQYF
TRBJ2-7 TRBD1 few TRBV3-1 TGTGCCAGCAGCCAAGCGGCAGGGGGCGAGCAGTACTTC CASSQAAGGEQYF
TRBJ2-2 TRBD1 . TRBV10-3 TGTGCCATCAGTGAAAGACAGGGGTCGAACACCGGGGAGCTGTTTTTT CAISERQGSNTGELFF
TRBJ2-3 . many TRBV10-3 TGTGCCATCAGCGGAAGGCTCGGAGATACGCAGTATTTT CAISGRLGDTQYF
TRBJ1-1 . . TRBV6-1 TGTGCCAGCACGGGAGGGAGCCACACTGAAGCTTTCTTT CASTGGSHTEAFF
TRBJ2-7 . many TRBV5-1 TGCGCCAGCAGCCGGGACATTAACGAGCAGTACTTC CASSRDINEQYF
TRBJ2-5 TRBD2 . TRBV7-2 TGTGCCAGCAGCGTACCGGGACTAGCGGCTAAAGAGACCCAGTACTTC CASSVPGLAAKETQYF
TRBJ2-3 . many TRBV6-1 TGTGCCAGCAGTGAAATTAAGGGAAGCACAGATACGCAGTATTTT CASSEIKGSTDTQYF
TRBJ2-2 . . TRBV3-1 TGTGCCAGCAGCCAAGATGCCATTCTTCCCGGTGGGATCCACGGGGAGCTGTTTTTT CASSQDAILPGGIHGELFF
TRBJ2-7 . few TRBV7-6 TGTGCCAGCAGCCCAATGGGGACTTCGGTGACTTACGAGCAGTACTTC CASSPMGTSVTYEQYF
TRBJ2-4 . . TRBV3-1 TGTGCCAGCAGCCTATCCCGGGGGACCAAAAACATTCAGTACTTC CASSLSRGTKNIQYF
TRBJ2-7 . few TRBV7-2 TGTGCCAGCAGCCGTACTCAGACGAGCTCCTACGAGCAGTACTTC CASSRTQTSSYEQYF
TRBJ2-1 . few TRBV30 TGTGCCTGGACGGTAGTAAATGAGCAGTTCTTC CAWTVVNEQFF
TRBJ2-7 . many TRBV7-9 TGTGCCAGCAGCAACACAGGGAGCGAGCAGTACTTC CASSNTGSEQYF